This passage covers 10 T cell receptor beta chains from one sample sequenced in a study of blood T cell repertoires in COVID-19 (dated by TCRdb to 2018 to 2020). Libraries were built with the immunoSEQ multiplex PCR assay. TCRdb limited this immuneACCESS table to in-frame rearrangements with V and J called. A share of clones is missing; checked studies link under half to unresolved V genes, and the rest is unexplained. This sample holds a few hundred thousand clones; 80% to 90% were observed only once. Together, the top ten hold roughly 10% of the sample. The sample was peripheral blood. The origin of the receptors is a woman in her 70s with COVID-19, enrolled during active disease.

Only one count was recorded for this clone. The chain is built from TRBV5-6 and TRBJ1-1; D is possibly TRBD1 (5 bases). The V gene's germline CDR1 is SGHDT and CDR2 YYEEEE. V gave up 0 bases and J gave up 3 bases, with 12 bases separating them. The CDR3 contains 15 residues. Here the CDR3 DNA reads TGTGCCAGCAGCTTGGATCGGGGGTCGTACACTGAAGCTTTCTTT. Translation gives CASSLDRGSYTEAFF.

This clone appeared a single time. The chain recombines TRBV19 with TRBJ1-1; no reliable D call. Germline CDR1 and CDR2: LNHDA and SQIVND (reference sequence). The CDR3 is 16 residues long. Between the trimmed V and J ends, which lost 3 bases and 4 bases, there was a span of 18 bases. CDR3 coding DNA: TGTGCCAGTAGTATGAGAGCCGGGGAGAAAAGCACTGAAGCTTTCTTT. Protein sequence: CASSMRAGEKSTEAFF.

The V and J genes are TRBV24-1 and TRBJ1-1; D is uncertain. V lost 5 bases and J lost 2, with 8 bases in between. This CDR3 is built from 13 residues. Germline V gene data show CDR1 as KGHDR and CDR2 as SFDVKD. The CDR3 coding sequence is TGTGCCACCAGTGGAAAACTAAACACTGAAGCTTTCTTT. It encodes CATSGKLNTEAFF.

The J gene is TRBJ1-2, the V gene TRBV7-3, with TRBD1 matching 9 bases. The V gene's germline CDR1 is SGHTA and CDR2 FQGTGA. Unmatched junction bases numbered 3, after V lost 5 bases and J lost 5 bases. CDR3 length: 13 residues. CDR3 protein: CASSTGTGYGYTF. In DNA, the CDR3 is TGTGCCAGCAGCACCGGGACAGGGTATGGCTACACCTTC.

Remarks on this clone: A junction boundary mismatches the germline segment, possibly from a read error. V usage is TRBV6-5 and J usage is TRBJ2-7; TRBD2 agrees at 11 bases. This CDR3 is built from 14 residues. Germline V gives CDR1 MNHEY, CDR2 SVGAGI. CDR3: CASSLAGGSSEQYF. Written as DNA, the CDR3 is TGTGCCAGCAGTTTAGCGGGGGGGTCCTCCGAGCAGTACTTC.

The chain uses TRBV27 and TRBJ2-7; no firm D call. Trimming took 5 bases from V and 0 from J, leaving 5 bases between them. Germline V CDR1 and CDR2: MNHEY, SMNVEV (reference sequence). The CDR3 runs 12 residues. Here the CDR3 reads CASSPNSYEQYF. DNA for the CDR3: TGTGCCAGCAGTCCTAACTCCTACGAGCAGTACTTC.

The chain has TRBV19 and TRBJ2-1; 11 bases fit TRBD2. The CDR3 has 19 residues. Germline CDR1 and CDR2: LNHDA and SQIVND (reference sequence). Losses at the gene ends were 4 bases for V and 4 bases for J; bases not matched to a gene: 15. The CDR3 DNA follows: TGTGCCAGTAGTACCCTTCCGAGACTAGCGGGATACTTATACAATGAGCAGTTCTTC. Translated: CASSTLPRLAGYLYNEQFF.

This chain connects TRBV10-1 to TRBJ1-5; possibly TRBD1 for D (5 bases). Trimming took 3 bases from V and 9 from J, leaving 18 bases between them. This CDR3 contains 15 residues. CDR1 is WNHNN and CDR2 is SYGVQD in the germline V gene (reference sequence). The CDR3 DNA is TGCGCCAGCAGTGATGCGCCCGCAGGGATGGGGCCCCAGCATTTT. Amino acids: CASSDAPAGMGPQHF.

The V call is TRBV21-1, the J call TRBJ2-1; no check of the table's D call, TRBD2, against the DNA was made. TRBV21-1 is tagged as a pseudogene. The CDR3 is made up of 19 amino acids. The CDR3 DNA follows: TGTGCCAGCAGCAAAGCACAAAGGGGATACGGGAGGGCCTACAATGAGCAGTTCTTC. Translated: CASSKAQRGYGRAYNEQFF.

In its sample, this clone was seen once. The V call is TRBV19, the J call TRBJ1-1; 7 bases are a match to TRBD1. The CDR3 is 12 residues long. CDR1 is LNHDA and CDR2 is SQIVND in the germline V gene (reference sequence). The V and J ends lost 4 bases and 11 bases, in that order; junction bases with no gene match: 7. CDR3 bases: TGTGCCAGTAGTACTCGACAGGGTTGGGCTTTCTTT. Its protein is CASSTRQGWAFF.